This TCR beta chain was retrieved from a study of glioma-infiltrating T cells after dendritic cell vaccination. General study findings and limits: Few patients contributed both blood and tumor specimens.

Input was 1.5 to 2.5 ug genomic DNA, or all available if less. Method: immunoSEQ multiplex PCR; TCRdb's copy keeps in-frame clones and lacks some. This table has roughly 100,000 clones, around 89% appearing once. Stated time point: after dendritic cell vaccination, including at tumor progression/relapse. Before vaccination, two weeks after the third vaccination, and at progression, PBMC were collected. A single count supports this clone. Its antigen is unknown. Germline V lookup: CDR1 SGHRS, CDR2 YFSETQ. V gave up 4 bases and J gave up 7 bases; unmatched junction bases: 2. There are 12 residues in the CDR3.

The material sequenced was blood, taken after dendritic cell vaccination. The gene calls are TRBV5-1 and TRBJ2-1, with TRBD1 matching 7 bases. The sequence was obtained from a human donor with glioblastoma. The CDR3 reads CASSEQGNEQFF. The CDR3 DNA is TGCGCCAGCAGCGAACAGGGGAATGAGCAGTTCTTC.